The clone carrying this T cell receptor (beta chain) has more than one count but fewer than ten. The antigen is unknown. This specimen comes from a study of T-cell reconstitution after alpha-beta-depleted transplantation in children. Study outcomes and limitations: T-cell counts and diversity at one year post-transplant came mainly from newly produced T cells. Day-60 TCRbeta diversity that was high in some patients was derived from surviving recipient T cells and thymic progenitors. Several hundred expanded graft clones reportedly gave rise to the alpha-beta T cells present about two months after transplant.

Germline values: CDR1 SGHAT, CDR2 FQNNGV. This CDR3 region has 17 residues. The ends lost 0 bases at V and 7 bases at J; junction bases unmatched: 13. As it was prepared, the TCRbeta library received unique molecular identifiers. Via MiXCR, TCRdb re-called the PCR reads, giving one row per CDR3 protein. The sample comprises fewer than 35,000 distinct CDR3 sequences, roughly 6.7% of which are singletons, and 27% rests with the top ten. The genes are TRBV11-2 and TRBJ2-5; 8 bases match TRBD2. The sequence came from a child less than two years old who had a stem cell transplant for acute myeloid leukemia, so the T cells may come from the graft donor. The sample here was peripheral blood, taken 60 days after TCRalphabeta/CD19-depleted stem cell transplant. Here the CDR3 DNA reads TGTGCCAGCAGCTTAGAACTATCGCGGGAGGAGGAGGGGACCCAGTACTTC. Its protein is CASSLELSREEEGTQYF.